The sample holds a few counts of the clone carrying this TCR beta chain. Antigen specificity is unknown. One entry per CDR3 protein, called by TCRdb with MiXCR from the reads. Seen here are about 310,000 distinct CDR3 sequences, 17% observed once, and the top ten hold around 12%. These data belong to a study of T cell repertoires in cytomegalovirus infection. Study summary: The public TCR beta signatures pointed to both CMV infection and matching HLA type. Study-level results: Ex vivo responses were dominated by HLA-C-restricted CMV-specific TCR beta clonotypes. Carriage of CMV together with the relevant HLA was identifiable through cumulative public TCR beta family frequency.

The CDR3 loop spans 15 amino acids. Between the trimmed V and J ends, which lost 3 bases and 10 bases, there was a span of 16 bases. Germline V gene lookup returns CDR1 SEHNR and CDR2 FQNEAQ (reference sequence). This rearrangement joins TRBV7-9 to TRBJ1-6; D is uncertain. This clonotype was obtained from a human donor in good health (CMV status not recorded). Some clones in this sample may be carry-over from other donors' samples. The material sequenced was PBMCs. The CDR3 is CASSFSAAGVSPLHF. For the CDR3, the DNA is TGTGCCAGCAGCTTTTCGGCAGCGGGCGTATCACCCCTCCACTTT.